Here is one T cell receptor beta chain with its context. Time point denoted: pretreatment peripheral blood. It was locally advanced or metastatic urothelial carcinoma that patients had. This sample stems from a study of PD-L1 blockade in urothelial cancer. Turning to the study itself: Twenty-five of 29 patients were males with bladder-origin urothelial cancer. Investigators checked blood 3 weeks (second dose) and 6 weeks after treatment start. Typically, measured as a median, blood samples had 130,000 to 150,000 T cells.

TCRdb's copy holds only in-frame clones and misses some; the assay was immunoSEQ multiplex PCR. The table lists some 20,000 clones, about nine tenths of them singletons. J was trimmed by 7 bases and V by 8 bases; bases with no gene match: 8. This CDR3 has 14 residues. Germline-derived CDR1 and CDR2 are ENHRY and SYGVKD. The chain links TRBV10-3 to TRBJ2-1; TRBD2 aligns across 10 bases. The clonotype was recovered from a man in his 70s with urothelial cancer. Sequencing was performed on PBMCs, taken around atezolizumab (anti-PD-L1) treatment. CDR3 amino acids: CAIRGDSGGNEQFF. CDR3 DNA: TGTGCCATCCGGGGAGATAGCGGGGGGAATGAGCAGTTCTTC.